These T cell receptor beta chains were read from a single sample in a study of T cell changes during pregnancy in multiple sclerosis. Measured with immunoSEQ multiplex PCR; TCRdb has only the in-frame clones, and not every one. There are roughly 57,000 clones in the sample; approximately 94% occur only once, and around 2.5% lies in the top ten. This sample comprised CD8+ T cells from peripheral blood mononuclear cells, obtained after pregnancy. These receptors came from a female donor with multiple sclerosis, enrolled in a pregnancy study. The CDR3 runs from the conserved cysteine through the conserved F or W. A D gene is named only where the DNA matches it firmly. Some rows mark clone size as missing; the rest say once, few, many or name a class of expanded clone.

>TRBD1|TRBV7-9|TRBJ2-1|-
CASSPPRQGEGEQFF
TGTGCCAGCAGCCCACCCAGACAGGGAGAGGGTGAGCAGTTCTTC
>TRBD2|TRBV5-4|TRBJ2-7|-
CASSPDPSGSYEQYF
TGTGCCAGCAGCCCAGATCCTAGCGGCTCCTACGAGCAGTACTTC
>TRBD1|TRBV15|TRBJ2-1|-
CATSRDIQGASGNEQFF
TGTGCCACCAGCAGAGACATTCAGGGGGCGTCGGGTAATGAGCAGTTCTTC
>TRBD2|TRBV5-1|TRBJ2-3|-
CASSLSGRDPDTQYF
TGCGCCAGCAGCTTAAGCGGGAGGGACCCAGATACGCAGTATTTT
>-|TRBV4-1|TRBJ1-4|-
CASSQDPAREGANEKLFF
TGCGCCAGCAGCCAAGATCCGGCCAGGGAAGGAGCTAATGAAAAACTGTTTTTT
>-|TRBV7-9|TRBJ1-2|once
CASSLGGVGNGYTF
TGTGCCAGCAGCTTAGGGGGGGTGGGGAATGGCTACACCTTC
>TRBD2|TRBV19|TRBJ2-3|-
CASSTRAGVTDTQYF
TGTGCCAGTAGTACCAGAGCGGGAGTGACAGATACGCAGTATTTT
>-|TRBV19|TRBJ2-7|-
CASSSTYEQYF
TGTGCCAGTAGTTCCACCTACGAGCAGTACTTC
>-|TRBV28|TRBJ2-4|-
CASSSGLSKNIQYF
TGTGCCAGCAGTTCTGGGCTCTCCAAAAACATTCAGTACTTC
>-|TRBV27|TRBJ1-1|-
CASSLNTEAFF
TGTGCCAGCAGCCTCAACACTGAAGCTTTCTTT
>TRBD1|TRBV5-8|TRBJ2-3|-
CASSRGQVNTDTQYF
TGTGCCAGCAGCCGCGGACAGGTGAACACAGATACGCAGTATTTT
>TRBD2|TRBV5-1|TRBJ2-3|-
CASSSLPRPSGSPSTDTQYF
TGCGCCAGCAGCTCGTTACCCCGGCCTAGCGGGAGCCCTAGCACAGATACGCAGTATTTT
>-|TRBV5-1|TRBJ2-1|once
CASSWATPGQTYNEQFF
TGCGCCAGCAGCTGGGCCACCCCCGGACAGACTTACAATGAGCAGTTCTTC
>TRBD1|TRBV2|TRBJ1-2|-
CARRTGDYGYTF
TGTGCCAGGAGGACAGGGGACTATGGCTACACCTTC
>-|TRBV11-2|TRBJ2-7|-
CASSLAISGAYEQYF
TGTGCCAGCAGCTTAGCAATTAGCGGAGCCTACGAGCAGTACTTC
>TRBD1|TRBV5-6|TRBJ1-1|-
CASSLGTGGHMNTEAFF
TGTGCCAGCAGCTTGGGGACAGGGGGCCACATGAACACTGAAGCTTTCTTT
>-|TRBV28|TRBJ1-1|-
CASRTKFTGLVNTEAFF
TGTGCCAGCAGGACAAAATTCACAGGGTTGGTGAACACTGAAGCTTTCTTT
>TRBD1|TRBV27|TRBJ1-5|-
CASSSLQGTQPQHF
TGTGCCAGCAGTTCCCTACAGGGGACTCAGCCCCAGCATTTT
>TRBD1|TRBV27|TRBJ1-2|-
CASRQGVMYGYTF
TGTGCCAGCAGACAGGGGGTGATGTATGGCTACACCTTC
>-|TRBV27|TRBJ2-2|-
CASSSLNTGELFF
TGTGCCAGCAGTTCGTTGAACACCGGGGAGCTGTTTTTT
>TRBD2|TRBV12-5|TRBJ2-1|-
CASLLAPYNEQFF
TGTGCTAGCCTACTAGCGCCCTACAATGAGCAGTTCTTC
>-|TRBV30|TRBJ1-1|-
CAWQNTEAFF
TGTGCCTGGCAGAACACTGAAGCTTTCTTT
>TRBD2|TRBV5-6|TRBJ2-7|once
CASSPGPSGTYEQYF
TGTGCCAGCAGCCCGGGACCTAGCGGGACTTACGAGCAGTACTTC
>TRBD1|TRBV29-1|TRBJ1-2|-
CSVEDPDRVGYGYTF
TGCAGCGTTGAAGACCCAGACAGGGTAGGGTATGGCTACACCTTC
>-|TRBV7-3|TRBJ2-3|-
CASSPSGGAGDTQYF
TGTGCCAGCAGCCCCTCCGGGGGAGCGGGAGATACGCAGTATTTT
>TRBD2|TRBV28|TRBJ2-7|-
CASSLSLAGTDGSYEQYF
TGTGCCAGCAGTTTATCCCTAGCGGGAACTGACGGGTCCTACGAGCAGTACTTC
>-|TRBV5-1|TRBJ1-2|-
CASSSRGGQSYGYTF
TGCGCCAGCAGCTCCCGGGGGGGGCAGAGCTATGGCTACACCTTC
>-|TRBV6-5|TRBJ1-1|-
CASSYSFGRSNTEAFF
TGTGCCAGCAGTTACTCGTTTGGCAGGTCGAACACTGAAGCTTTCTTT
>TRBD2|TRBV10-1|TRBJ2-2|-
CASSYPTSEYTGLTGELFF
TGCGCCAGCAGTTACCCGACTAGCGAGTACACCGGACTTACCGGGGAGCTGTTTTTT
>-|TRBV2|TRBJ1-1|-
CASRGAHFAFF
TGTGCCAGCAGGGGGGCCCACTTTGCTTTCTTT
>TRBD2|TRBV6-4|TRBJ2-2|few
CASSALAGEAGELFF
TGTGCCAGCAGCGCCCTAGCGGGAGAGGCCGGGGAGCTGTTTTTT
>TRBD2|TRBV5-6|TRBJ2-1|-
CASSVTGGLAGHNEQFF
TGTGCCAGCAGTGTGACAGGGGGACTAGCGGGCCACAATGAGCAGTTCTTC
>TRBD1|TRBV5-4|TRBJ2-7|-
CASSLQGVYEQYF
TGTGCCAGCAGCTTACAGGGGGTATACGAGCAGTACTTC
>-|TRBV7-9|TRBJ2-5|-
CASSLPAGAWAQYF
TGTGCCAGCAGCTTGCCCGCGGGGGCTTGGGCCCAGTACTTC
>-|TRBV30|TRBJ2-5|once
CAWSVNLGGQETQYF
TGTGCCTGGAGTGTAAATCTAGGAGGCCAAGAGACCCAGTACTTC
>TRBD1|TRBV29-1|TRBJ1-1|-
CSADREMETEAFF
TGCAGCGCAGACAGGGAAATGGAGACTGAAGCTTTCTTT
>-|TRBV12-5|TRBJ2-7|-
CASGDDQAEQYF
TGTGCTAGTGGCGATGACCAGGCCGAGCAGTACTTC
>TRBD1|TRBV27|TRBJ1-1|-
CASSSGTANTEAFF
TGTGCCAGCAGTTCCGGGACAGCGAACACTGAAGCTTTCTTT
>-|TRBV27|TRBJ2-5|-
CASSLGGGQGPQETQYF
TGTGCCAGCAGTTTAGGGGGGGGGCAGGGCCCCCAAGAGACCCAGTACTTC